The present T cell receptor beta chain was sequenced within a study of T cell repertoires in cytomegalovirus infection. Study overall: Indications of both CMV infection and matching HLA type were provided by public TCR beta signatures. Study-wide results and limits: The study found HLA-C-restricted CMV-specific TCR beta clonotypes dominating the ex vivo response.

TCRdb used MiXCR to reprocess the reads, holding one entry per CDR3 protein. This table has some 940,000 distinct CDR3 sequences, around a third appearing once. About this clonotype: Its cognate antigen is unknown.

V gave up 8 bases and J gave up 0 bases, with 10 bases separating them. The CDR3 length is 13 residues. Germline V lookup: CDR1 SNHLY, CDR2 FYNNEI. The gene calls are TRBV2 and TRBJ1-1; D is ambiguous. This clonotype was sampled from a human donor in good health (CMV status not recorded). Some clones in this sample may be carry-over from other donors' samples. The input for sequencing was cultured CD8+ T cells from PBMCs, taken from culture after CMV antigen stimulation. The CDR3 DNA sequence: TGTGCCAGCCTTGAGATGATGAACACTGAAGCTTTCTTT. It encodes CASLEMMNTEAFF.